This record covers a single TCR beta chain. Its antigen remains unidentified. TCRdb's copy holds only in-frame clones and misses some; the assay was immunoSEQ multiplex PCR. This sample has fewer than 90,000 clones, with 80% to 85% found just once. The data derive from a study of cytomegalovirus exposure and HLA in healthy donors. Whole-study findings and limits: In vitro confirmation showed three CMV-associated chains to be CMV antigen specific.

This CDR3 has 13 amino acids. With 3 bases clipped from V and 4 bases from J, the junction kept 1 base outside the gene matches. Per germline, CDR1 SGHRS and CDR2 YFSETQ. The source material was PBMCs. V gene TRBV5-1 combines with J gene TRBJ1-5, with 7 nucleotides matching TRBD1. The source is a woman aged 18-29 years in good health and CMV-seropositive. This chain's CDR3 is CASSWTGNQPQHF. The CDR3 DNA sequence: TGCGCCAGCAGCTGGACAGGAAATCAGCCCCAGCATTTT.